This T cell receptor beta chain was recovered during a study of blood T cell repertoires in COVID-19. Sequencing used immunoSEQ multiplex PCR; TCRdb keeps in-frame clones, though not all of them. The sample shows approximately 300,000 clones, about 89% of them seen only once. V shed 4 bases and J 6 bases; nucleotides not matched to a gene: 16. The CDR3 extends over 17 amino acids. Germline V gene data show CDR1 as SGHKS and CDR2 as YYEKEE (reference sequence). The sample consisted of PBMCs or T cells enriched from blood (not recorded which). This chain connects TRBV5-5 to TRBJ1-5; 7 nucleotides line up with TRBD1. This sequence was found in a woman aged 18-35 years who had recovered from COVID-19. CDR3 loop: CASSLLWTGGDGQPQHF. The CDR3 region has the DNA TGTGCCAGCAGCCTTCTTTGGACAGGAGGGGACGGTCAGCCCCAGCATTTT.